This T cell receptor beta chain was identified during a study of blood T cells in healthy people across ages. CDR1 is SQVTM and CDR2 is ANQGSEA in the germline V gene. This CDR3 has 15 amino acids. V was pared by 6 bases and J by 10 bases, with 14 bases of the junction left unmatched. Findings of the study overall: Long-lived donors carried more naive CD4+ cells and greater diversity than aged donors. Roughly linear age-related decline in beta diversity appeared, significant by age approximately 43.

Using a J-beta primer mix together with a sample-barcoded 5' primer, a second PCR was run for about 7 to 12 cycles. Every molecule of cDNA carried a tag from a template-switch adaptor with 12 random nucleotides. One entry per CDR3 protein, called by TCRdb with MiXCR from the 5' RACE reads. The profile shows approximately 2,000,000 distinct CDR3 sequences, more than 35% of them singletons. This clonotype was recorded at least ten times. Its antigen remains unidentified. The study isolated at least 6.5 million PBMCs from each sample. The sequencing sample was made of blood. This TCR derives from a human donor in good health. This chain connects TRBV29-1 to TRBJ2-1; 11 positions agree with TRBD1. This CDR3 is CSVRRDRGDVTEQFF. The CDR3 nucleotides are TGCAGCGTACGCCGGGACAGGGGGGACGTGACGGAGCAGTTCTTC.